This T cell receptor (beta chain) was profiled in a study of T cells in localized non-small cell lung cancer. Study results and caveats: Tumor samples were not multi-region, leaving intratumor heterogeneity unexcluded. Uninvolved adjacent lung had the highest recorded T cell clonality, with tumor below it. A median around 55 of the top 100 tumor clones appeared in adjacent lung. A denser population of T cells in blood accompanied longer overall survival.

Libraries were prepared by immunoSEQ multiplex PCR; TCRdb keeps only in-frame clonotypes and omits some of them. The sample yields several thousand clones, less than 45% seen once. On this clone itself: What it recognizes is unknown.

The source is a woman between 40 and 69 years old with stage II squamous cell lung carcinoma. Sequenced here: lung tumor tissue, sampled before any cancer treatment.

The CDR3: CASSPSGGPTDTQYF. As DNA, the CDR3 is TGTGCCAGTAGTCCAAGCGGGGGGCCCACAGATACGCAGTATTTT. This rearrangement joins TRBV19 to TRBJ2-3; 9 positions agree with TRBD2. With 5 bases clipped from V and 2 bases from J, the junction kept 5 bases outside the gene matches. Germline CDR1 is LNHDA and CDR2 is SQIVND (reference sequence). The CDR3 extends over 15 amino acids. Supplemented by reference TRBV19 and TRBJ2-3, the full variable domain reads DGGITQSPKYLFRKEGQNVTLSCEQNLNHDAMYWYRQDPGQGLRLIYYSQIVNDFQKGDIAEGYSVSREKKESFPLTVTSAQKNPTAFYLCASSPSGGPTDTQYFGPGTRLTVL.